These T cell receptor beta chains were read from a single sample in a study of post-analysis software for immune sequencing data. TCRdb itself ran the PCR reads through MiXCR, one entry per CDR3 protein. The table shows under 900,000 distinct CDR3 sequences, with approximately 57% occurring only once. The sequencing input was blood. The receptors stem from a girl aged 5 to 17 with multiple sclerosis. The CDR3 runs from the conserved cysteine through the conserved F or W.

V gene	J gene	CDR3 protein
TRBV5-1	TRBJ1-1	CASSLEGFFNTEAFF
TRBV5-1	TRBJ1-5	CASSLSFGQPQHF
TRBV7-9	TRBJ2-4	CASSAPPGAAPAKNIQYF
TRBV27	TRBJ2-3	CASSPRLAVSTDTQYF
TRBV20-1	TRBJ2-1	CSARGTSGGAQQFF
TRBV20-1	TRBJ2-1	CSAGTSGGYNEQFF
TRBV20-1	TRBJ1-1	CSLSRDRGLRLNTEAFF
TRBV6-5	TRBJ1-1	CASSYGIGTTEAFF
TRBV28	TRBJ2-7	CASSFAGDYEQYF
TRBV12-3/TRBV12-4	TRBJ1-1	CASSQDRGQLNTEAFF
TRBV20-1	TRBJ2-7	CSAPTGNYEQYF
TRBV20-1	TRBJ2-7	CSARDPQSSYEQYF
TRBV29-1	NA	CSVALTSGGYEQYF
TRBV5-1	TRBJ2-7	CASSLEWGTYEQYF
TRBV29-1	TRBJ2-3	CSVGASGGADTQYF
TRBV12-3/TRBV12-4	TRBJ2-1	CASRPDRGPWSYNEQFF
TRBV24-1	TRBJ2-5	CATSASTGTVREGKKETQYF
TRBV20-1	NA	CSARSNQGEQYF
TRBV20-1	TRBJ2-7	CSAIHRAYEQYF
TRBV6-1	TRBJ2-1	CASAGVNYNEQFF
TRBV5-1	NA	CASSLVLAGGRNEQYF
TRBV7-8	TRBJ2-5	CASSLRPPSGAETQYF
TRBV20-1	TRBJ2-5	CSARSSQETQYF
TRBV6-5	TRBJ1-2	CASSPRVQGFGYGYTF
TRBV20-1	TRBJ2-7	CSARRDLELYEQYF
TRBV5-6	TRBJ2-5	CASSGTGSETQYF
TRBV4-2	TRBJ1-2	CASSQEEGSYGYTF
TRBV11-2	TRBJ2-1	CASSLFRQGNEQFF
TRBV7-6	TRBJ2-3	CASSKRSERTDTQYF
TRBV6-6	TRBJ2-5	CASTLKETQYF
TRBV7-9	TRBJ2-1	CASSWASDEQFF
TRBV2	TRBJ2-5	CASSEGEQETQYF
TRBV7-9	TRBJ2-7	CASSSLGGSTGEQYF
TRBV5-1	TRBJ2-7	CASSRRPDSLAGKYEQYF
TRBV6-5	TRBJ2-5	CASSLDSLEEQYF
TRBV28	TRBJ1-6	CASSQGSSYNSPLHF
TRBV3-1	TRBJ2-1	CASSQYSPGHNEQFF
TRBV6-5	TRBJ2-5	CASRAGLAGQETQYF
TRBV20-1	TRBJ2-5	CSARDPPPDRPQETQYF
TRBV7-2	TRBJ2-7	CASSRLAGGSTYEQYF
TRBV5-1	TRBJ2-1	CTSSLAGAPYNEQFF
TRBV11-2	TRBJ2-1	CASSRGQIYNEQFF
TRBV13	TRBJ2-3	CASSLKTGLTQYF
TRBV15	TRBJ1-2	CATSKAGTGYGYTF
TRBV9	TRBJ2-3	CASSVYSRGSDTQYF
TRBV29-1	TRBJ1-5	CSVEDGSGAPQHF
TRBV20-1	TRBJ1-2	CSASIGQPKKNYGYTF
TRBV29-1	TRBJ2-5	CSVESRGTETQYF
TRBV12-3/TRBV12-4	TRBJ2-3	CASRMTGTDTQYF
TRBV6-1	TRBJ2-3	CASSEELDTQYF
TRBV12-3/TRBV12-4	TRBJ2-5	CASSFIWREQYF
TRBV5-1	TRBJ2-7	CASSQDRGLSEQYF
TRBV12-3/TRBV12-4	TRBJ2-1	CASSGINHPRDEQFF
TRBV4-1	TRBJ1-1	CASSLTDRLNTEAFF
TRBV5-1	TRBJ2-1	CASSSAPATGAYEQFF
TRBV6-4	TRBJ1-2	CASSDSGTGDGYTF